The 3 T cell receptor beta chains below were found in one sample sequenced in a study of shared clonotypes between healthy human individuals. Only in-frame clones appear in the TCRdb table, and some are missing; sequencing was by immunoSEQ multiplex PCR. The table lists hundreds of thousands of clones, 90% to 95% of them singletons, with more than 20% in the top ten. Naive CD8 cells, CD45RO-negative and positively selected for CCR7, excluded terminally differentiated effector memory CD45RA+ cells. Sequenced sample: naive CD8+ T cells sorted from blood. The receptors derive from a man aged 25 to 45 in good health.

CDR3 DNA sequence: TGTGCCAGCAGCATTCCTAGCGGGCTGAACACCGGGGAGCTGTTTTTT. It encodes CASSIPSGLNTGELFF. The V gene is TRBV7-3, the J gene TRBJ2-2; 8 positions agree with TRBD2. From germline, CDR1 is SGHTA and CDR2 FQGTGA. V shed 5 bases, J shed 1 base, and the junction held 6 bases outside the gene matches. The CDR3 spans 16 residues.

Note on this clone: This sample includes further DNA sequences coding for the same CDR3. The chain uses TRBV28 and TRBJ2-1; 8 bases map to TRBD1. The CDR3 consists of 15 residues. V was pared by 6 bases and J by 4 bases, with 8 bases of the junction left unmatched. Germline V CDR1 and CDR2: MDHEN, SYDVKM. The CDR3 loop reads CASSSRQGSYNEQFF. CDR3 DNA sequence: TGTGCCAGCAGCTCCAGACAGGGGAGTTACAATGAGCAGTTCTTC.

The V call is TRBV5-5, the J call TRBJ2-1, with D perhaps TRBD1 (6 bases). V was cut by 0 bases and J by 2 bases, with 18 bases left in between. CDR3 size: 18 residues. Germline values: CDR1 SGHKS, CDR2 YYEKEE (reference sequence). The CDR3 here is CASSLGEQGLHTYNEQFF. The CDR3 DNA sequence: TGTGCCAGCAGCTTGGGGGAACAGGGATTACATACCTACAATGAGCAGTTCTTC.